This is a list of T cell receptor beta chains from one sample in a study of blood T cell repertoires in COVID-19. Profiled with immunoSEQ multiplex PCR; TCRdb holds only in-frame clones, not every one. The sample carries 250,000 or so clones, under 85% recorded once. Sequencing input: PBMCs or T cells enriched from blood (not recorded which). Source of these receptors: a man aged 55 to 70 who had recovered from COVID-19. The conserved cysteine and the conserved F or W are not part of the CDR3 here.

j_call	v_call	cdr3_aa
TRBJ1-2	TRBV29-1	SVAIPGDNYGYT
TRBJ2-3	TRBV5-1	ASSWTSGGFADTQY
TRBJ2-7	TRBV4-2	ASSQGGQGSYEQY
TRBJ1-1	TRBV6-1	ASSEANGQGLAF
TRBJ2-5	TRBV11-2	ASSYQGLGEETQY
TRBJ1-1	TRBV6-6	ASSSLGVLMNTEAF
TRBJ1-2	TRBV27	ASSLRSDRGGYGYT
TRBJ1-5	TRBV3-1/TRBV3-2	ASSQRLELDLPQH
TRBJ2-1	TRBV5-8	ASSLGVLAGLGAEQF
TRBJ2-6	TRBV30	AWGRVQGAAGANVLT
TRBJ1-2	TRBV7-7	AKRGYGYT
TRBJ2-5	TRBV9	ASSVSAGTPQETQY
TRBJ2-7	TRBV18	ASSPSRVPLSYEQY
TRBJ2-6	TRBV19	ASSSHRVGANVLT
TRBJ1-6	TRBV30	AWSNRGVGSPLH
TRBJ1-1	TRBV12-3/TRBV12-4	ASSLTGDTEAF
TRBJ1-6	TRBV11-2	ASSFFRGLNSPLH
TRBJ2-2	TRBV6-5	ATRQKANTGELF
TRBJ1-4	TRBV7-2	ASSLWHLATNEKLF
TRBJ1-5	TRBV19	ASSELLNQPQH
TRBJ2-7	TRBV7-8	ASSLGTSGGYEQY
TRBJ1-5	TRBV2	ASSGGTGGNQPQH
TRBJ2-5	TRBV29-1	SVEKLVADTLGETQY
TRBJ1-2	TRBV30	AWSSGGYGYT
TRBJ1-6	TRBV12-3/TRBV12-4	ATQNSYNSPLH
TRBJ2-7	TRBV29-1	SVDDTGKGYEQY
TRBJ1-6	TRBV7-5	AARRTGNMDSPLH
TRBJ2-5	TRBV7-2	ASKFSGLSQETQY
TRBJ1-6	TRBV5-1	ASSLAPSDRTGSTSPLH
TRBJ1-2	TRBV2	ASSDHGNYGYT
TRBJ1-2	TRBV11-2	ASSFEENGYT
TRBJ2-5	TRBV19	ASRGGQGAWETQY
TRBJ2-1	TRBV25-1	ASRTGMGNEQF
TRBJ2-7	TRBV11-2	ASSPGGVGSYEQY
TRBJ1-1	TRBV6-1	ASSDRVTEAF
TRBJ2-7	TRBV19	ASSIAQTEQY
TRBJ2-5	TRBV29-1	SVVGGGYQETQY
TRBJ1-3	TRBV7-9	ASSSGSGNTIY
TRBJ2-1	TRBV29-1	SVSAAASGFNEQF
TRBJ2-5	TRBV7-2	ASSLQGQLQETQY
TRBJ1-3	TRBV19	ASSIGNSGNTIY
TRBJ1-6	TRBV2	ASIGWQDGGPGFLSPLH
TRBJ1-2	TRBV19	ASTEQGFANYGYT
TRBJ1-5	TRBV27	ASSSRFPDNQPQH
TRBJ1-5	TRBV18	ASSRTGSLGSSNQPQH
TRBJ1-5	TRBV18	ASSEDRGASNQPQH
TRBJ1-1	TRBV5-1	ASSLRGATEAF
TRBJ1-5	TRBV24-1	ATSDSSRGPLNQPQH
TRBJ1-5	TRBV7-2	ASSLQGGQPQH
TRBJ1-4	TRBV19	ASTSPGGVEKLF
TRBJ2-2	TRBV10-1	ASSPGTANTGELF
TRBJ2-7	TRBV3-1/TRBV3-2	ASSLLAGSSYEQY
TRBJ1-2	TRBV7-2	ASSYSDRGDGYT